These 32 T cell receptor beta chains came from one sample sequenced in a study of T-cell memory formation after mild COVID-19. TCRdb reprocessed the 5' RACE reads with MiXCR, giving one entry per CDR3 protein. This sample has a few hundred thousand distinct CDR3 sequences, with about a sixth found just once. The sample comprised PBMCs or a T cell subset sorted from them (not recorded which). All receptors derive from a man younger than 35 who had mild COVID-19 (a few samples of this study predate the infection). Cell type and time point are not known.

This clonotype showed up just a few times. The chain combines TRBV18 with TRBJ2-7, with D tentatively TRBD1 (6 bases). Germline CDR1 reads KGHSH; CDR2 reads LQKENI. Trimming pared 0 bases from V and 3 bases from J, leaving 6 bases between. This CDR3 has 13 residues. The CDR3 region is CASSPPQGYEQYV. The CDR3 nucleotides are TGTGCCAGCTCACCACCACAGGGCTACGAGCAGTACGTC.

The genes are TRBV20-1 and TRBJ1-1; D is unclear. Germline-derived CDR1 and CDR2 are DFQATT and SNEGSKA (reference sequence). The CDR3 is 14 residues long. V lost 2 bases, J lost 0 bases, and 10 bases lay in between. Here the CDR3 reads CSARWSVMNTEAFF. DNA of the CDR3: TGCAGTGCTAGATGGTCAGTCATGAACACTGAAGCTTTCTTT.

This sequence joins TRBV7-9 and TRBJ2-2, with 8 bases lining up with TRBD2. Looked up from germline, CDR1 is SEHNR and CDR2 is FQNEAQ (reference sequence). V was pared by 5 bases and J by 5 bases, with 13 bases of the junction left unmatched. CDR3 length: 17 residues. CDR3 in amino acids: CASSARSPGTSTGELFF. The CDR3 DNA is TGTGCCAGCAGCGCCCGAAGTCCCGGGACTAGTACCGGGGAGCTGTTTTTT.

This clonotype was observed a handful of times. The chain couples TRBV4-2 to TRBJ1-5; D is ambiguous. V was trimmed by 1 base and J by 5 bases, leaving 12 bases between them. CDR3 length: 15 residues. Per germline, CDR1 LGHNA and CDR2 YNFKEQ. The DNA for the CDR3 is TGTGCCAGCAGCCAAGTTACAGATATTCATCAGCCCCAGCATTTT. This gives the protein CASSQVTDIHQPQHF.

This clonotype was seen a few times. This chain joins TRBV7-2 and TRBJ2-7; TRBD2 aligns across 13 bases. This CDR3 is built from 16 residues. Germline CDR1 reads SGHTA; CDR2 reads FQGNSA. J gave up 4 bases and V 5 bases, and 8 bases lay outside the gene matches. CDR3 protein: CASSPGTSGVLYEQYF. In DNA form, the CDR3 reads TGTGCCAGCAGCCCCGGGACTAGCGGGGTACTTTACGAGCAGTACTTC.

This clonotype has just a few counts. The chain links TRBV6-5 to TRBJ1-1; 7 bases are a match to TRBD1. CDR1 MNHEY and CDR2 SVGAGI come from the germline V gene. Trimming took 6 bases from V and 6 from J; bases not matched to a gene: 7. This CDR3 is built from 13 residues. CDR3 in amino acids: CASRLTGDAEAFF. The CDR3 coding sequence is TGTGCCAGCAGACTTACAGGGGACGCTGAAGCTTTCTTT.

This chain joins TRBV6-2 or TRBV6-3 and TRBJ2-2; 11 nucleotides match TRBD1. Germline loops: CDR1 MNHEY, CDR2 SVGEGT. The CDR3 is made up of 15 amino acids. V lost 7 bases and J lost 4; bases outside the gene matches: 5. This CDR3 is CASNGQGAFTGELFF. In nucleotides, the CDR3 is TGTGCCAGCAACGGACAGGGGGCGTTCACCGGGGAGCTGTTTTTT.

This chain connects TRBV6-6 to TRBJ2-2; D may be TRBD2 (5 bases). V was shortened by 2 bases and J by 5 bases, with 12 bases between the two germline ends. CDR3 length equals 15 residues. CDR1 is MNHNY, CDR2 SVGAGI, per germline (reference sequence). The CDR3 coding sequence is TGTGCCAGCAGTTACGGGAGATTGGTTACCGGGGAGCTGTTTTTT. Residues: CASSYGRLVTGELFF.

The gene calls are TRBV5-1 and TRBJ2-7, with D possibly being TRBD1 (5 bases). Per the germline V gene, CDR1 is SGHRS and CDR2 is YFSETQ. The CDR3 consists of 14 residues. V dropped 0 bases and J dropped 4 bases, with 11 bases sitting between them. The CDR3 region has the DNA TGCGCCAGCAGCTTGGCCCCGGACATATACGAGCAGTACTTC. It specifies CASSLAPDIYEQYF.

This rearrangement joins TRBV6-5 to TRBJ2-3, with 8 bases identical to TRBD2. Trimming at V came to 11 bases and at J to 2 bases, leaving 6 bases not matched to a gene. This CDR3 has 13 residues. Germline-derived CDR1 and CDR2 are MNHEY and SVGAGI. CDR3 DNA sequence: TGTGCCGCTCAGCGGGGGCCCACAGATACGCAGTATTTT. Translated: CAAQRGPTDTQYF.

This clonotype was counted between two and nine times. This sequence joins TRBV5-1 and TRBJ2-1, with D perhaps being TRBD1 or TRBD2 (5 bases each). The CDR3 is 14 residues long. V lost 4 bases to trimming and J lost 9 bases, with 17 bases between them. The germline CDR1 and CDR2 sequences are SGHRS and YFSETQ. The CDR3 here is CASSPGTPTSEQFF. The DNA of the CDR3 is TGCGCCAGCAGCCCGGGGACGCCGACCAGTGAGCAGTTCTTC.

The rearrangement joins TRBV6-5 to TRBJ1-1; no clear D. Germline V gene lookup returns CDR1 MNHEY and CDR2 SVGAGI. V lost 0 bases and J 1 base, leaving 18 bases between the germline ends. The CDR3 totals 18 residues. In DNA form, the CDR3 reads TGTGCCAGCAGTTACTCGAACCCCGGCGGCCCCGCGAACACTGAAGCTTTCTTT. It encodes CASSYSNPGGPANTEAFF.

This chain links TRBV7-9 with TRBJ1-1; maybe TRBD1 (6 bases). The V gene's germline CDR1 is SEHNR and CDR2 FQNEAQ (reference sequence). V was clipped by 8 bases and J by 4 bases, with 20 bases between them. The CDR3 sequence is 15 residues long. As DNA, the CDR3 is TGTGCCAGCCTCCACCCGGGCCGACAGGCCACTGAAGCTTTCTTT. As protein: CASLHPGRQATEAFF.

The J gene is TRBJ1-1, the V gene TRBV12-3 or TRBV12-4, with D unresolved. This CDR3 has 14 residues. V lost 8 bases and J 5 bases, leaving 18 bases between the germline ends. As DNA, the CDR3 is TGTGCCAGCCGAAAGACTGTACTGGAGACTGAAGCTTTCTTT. Translating gives CASRKTVLETEAFF.

This rearrangement joins TRBV2 to TRBJ2-2, with D maybe TRBD1 (5 bases). The V gene lost 4 bases and the J gene lost 0 bases, with 9 bases spanning the gap. The length of the CDR3 is 15 residues. The V gene's germline CDR1 is SNHLY and CDR2 FYNNEI. The CDR3 region has the DNA TGTGCCAGCAGTGGACAGTATTCGAACACCGGGGAGCTGTTTTTT. It codes for CASSGQYSNTGELFF.

Many counts were recorded for this clonotype. The chain combines TRBV9 with TRBJ1-5; no definite D call. The ends were cut back, 2 bases at V and 2 bases at J, with 2 bases in the middle. In germline, CDR1 is SGDLS, CDR2 YYNGEE. This CDR3 region has 12 residues. The CDR3 loop is CASSVGNQPQHF. The CDR3 nucleotides are TGTGCCAGCAGCGTGGGCAATCAGCCCCAGCATTTT.

This clonotype appeared a few times. The CDR3 DNA sequence: TGCAGTGCTAGAGATGTGGCAGGGGGCGGGGGAGACTATGGCTACACCTTC. It is translated as CSARDVAGGGGDYGYTF. The chain uses TRBV20-1 and TRBJ1-2; 8 nucleotides agree with TRBD1. The germline CDR1 and CDR2 sequences are DFQATT and SNEGSKA (reference sequence). The CDR3 loop spans 17 amino acids. V gave up 0 bases and J gave up 3 bases; unmatched junction bases: 12.

This clonotype has only a few counts. This chain links TRBV6-5 with TRBJ1-3, with unresolved D. The CDR3 runs 17 residues. Germline V gives CDR1 MNHEY, CDR2 SVGAGI. Trimming stripped 3 bases from V and 0 bases from J, with 15 bases between. The CDR3 sequence is CASSYSHRESSGNTIYF. CDR3 bases: TGTGCCAGCAGTTATAGCCACCGTGAATCCTCTGGAAACACCATATATTTT.

The DNA for the CDR3 is TGTGCCAGCTCACCCGGGACAGGGGTTTGGCAGCCCCAGCATTTT. It yields the protein CASSPGTGVWQPQHF. This sequence joins TRBV18 and TRBJ1-5, with TRBD1 matching 10 bases. Germline lookup yields CDR1 KGHSH and CDR2 LQKENI. After removal of 3 bases from V and 7 bases from J, the junction contained 6 bases not matched to a gene. The CDR3 spans 15 residues.

Ten or more counts support this clonotype. CDR3: CASSLTQAYEQYF. In DNA, the CDR3 is TGCGCCAGCAGCTTGACGCAGGCCTACGAGCAGTACTTC. This chain links TRBV5-1 with TRBJ2-7, with D uncertain. Germline lookup yields CDR1 SGHRS and CDR2 YFSETQ. The CDR3 totals 13 residues. V was trimmed by 1 base and J by 2 bases, leaving 7 bases between them.

This clonotype has more than one count but fewer than ten. The rearrangement links TRBV5-1 to TRBJ2-4; 7 nucleotides agree with TRBD1. The CDR3 loop spans 15 amino acids. The V and J ends lost 4 bases and 2 bases, in that order; junction bases with no gene match: 6. Looked up from germline, CDR1 is SGHRS and CDR2 is YFSETQ. CDR3 coding DNA: TGCGCCAGCAGCAGCTCACAGGGGACCAAAAACATTCAGTACTTC. Its translation is CASSSSQGTKNIQYF.

The rearrangement joins TRBV19 to TRBJ2-2, with a tentative D call TRBD2 (6 bases). The CDR3 contains 17 residues. In germline, CDR1 is LNHDA, CDR2 SQIVND (reference sequence). With 2 bases removed from V and 5 bases from J, the gap between germline ends came to 18 bases. This CDR3 is CASSIWDFRARTGELFF. The CDR3 DNA follows: TGTGCCAGTAGTATATGGGACTTTCGGGCGAGGACCGGGGAGCTGTTTTTT.

This clonotype was detected only a few times. The genes are TRBV6-5 and TRBJ2-7; a possible D gene is TRBD1 (5 bases). In germline, CDR1 is MNHEY, CDR2 SVGAGI. V lost 2 bases and J 4 bases, leaving 9 bases between the germline ends. This CDR3 contains 13 residues. The CDR3 protein is CASSYGAGYEQYV. In DNA form, the CDR3 reads TGTGCCAGCAGTTACGGGGCAGGGTACGAGCAGTACGTC.

This clonotype was detected many times. The V call is TRBV7-9, the J call TRBJ2-7; 7 nucleotides align to TRBD1. Germline loops: CDR1 SEHNR, CDR2 FQNEAQ (reference sequence). V was clipped by 5 bases and J by 1 base; unmatched bases: 5. This CDR3 is built from 14 residues. The CDR3 region has the DNA TGTGCCAGCAGCCCCAGGGACAGATCCTACGAGCAGTACTTC. Its translation is CASSPRDRSYEQYF.

This clonotype was seen many times. The chain links TRBV20-1 to TRBJ2-6; D is uncertain. Germline V gives CDR1 DFQATT, CDR2 SNEGSKA (reference sequence). This CDR3 is 13 amino acids long. Trimming took 3 bases from V and 0 from J, leaving 3 bases between them. CDR3 region: CSARISGANVLTF. As DNA, the CDR3 is TGCAGTGCTAGGATCTCTGGGGCCAACGTCCTGACTTTC.

The V and J genes are TRBV5-1 and TRBJ2-7; maybe TRBD2 (6 bases). V was pared by 0 bases and J by 7 bases, with 11 bases between. CDR3 size: 13 residues. Germline values: CDR1 SGHRS, CDR2 YFSETQ. The CDR3 is CASSLALSGEQYF. CDR3 sequence (DNA): TGCGCCAGCAGCTTGGCGCTCAGCGGGGAGCAGTACTTC.

This chain joins TRBV7-9 and TRBJ2-5; D unclear. CDR1 is SEHNR and CDR2 is FQNEAQ in the germline V gene (reference sequence). The CDR3 spans 13 residues. V was cut by 7 bases and J by 5 bases, with 14 bases left in between. In DNA form, the CDR3 reads TGTGCCAGCAACGCCCCCCTAAAGGAGACCCAGTACTTC. Protein: CASNAPLKETQYF.

The chain employs TRBV14 and TRBJ1-6, with D perhaps TRBD1 (6 bases). The germline CDR1 and CDR2 sequences are SGHDN and FVKESK. V lost 2 bases to trimming and J lost 9 bases, with 8 bases between them. This CDR3 region has 13 residues. The DNA of the CDR3 is TGTGCCAGCAGCCAACAGGGGAGTTCACCCCTCCACTTT. It is translated as CASSQQGSSPLHF.

This clonotype was recorded a few times. V usage is TRBV7-6 and J usage is TRBJ1-2, with D maybe TRBD1 (5 bases). Trimming shortened V by 1 base and J by 8 bases, and 11 bases separated the two germline ends. Germline assignment: CDR1 SGHVS and CDR2 FNYEAQ. This CDR3 contains 13 residues. The CDR3 reads CASSLGGGGGYTF. The CDR3 coding sequence is TGTGCCAGCAGCTTAGGGGGGGGAGGCGGCTACACCTTC.

The rearrangement links TRBV4-2 to TRBJ2-7; a possible D gene is TRBD2 (6 bases). CDR1 and CDR2 (germline): LGHNA, YNFKEQ. There are 15 residues in the CDR3. V lost 0 bases and J 6 bases, leaving 15 bases between the germline ends. DNA for the CDR3: TGTGCCAGCAGCCAAGAGTCACTAGCCGGGCGCGAGCAGTACTTC. Translating it yields CASSQESLAGREQYF.

This clonotype was detected only a few times. The rearrangement joins TRBV7-9 to TRBJ1-2; D is unresolved. Deletions cut 3 bases from V and 8 bases from J, with 10 bases between. CDR1 SEHNR and CDR2 FQNEAQ come from the germline V gene (reference sequence). This CDR3 spans 12 amino acids. Written as DNA, the CDR3 is TGTGCCAGCAGCTTGGAGTCTTGGGGCTACACCTTC. It codes for CASSLESWGYTF.

This clonotype was detected only a few times. This chain links TRBV7-9 with TRBJ2-7; D might be TRBD2 (6 bases). The V and J ends lost 2 bases and 5 bases respectively, with 13 bases between them. Germline CDR1 SEHNR, CDR2 FQNEAQ (reference sequence). CDR3 length equals 14 residues. CDR3 region: CASSLSGRPNEQYV. The CDR3 nucleotides are TGTGCCAGCAGCTTATCAGGGAGGCCTAACGAGCAGTACGTC.